This T cell receptor beta chain is drawn from a study of blood T cell repertoires in COVID-19. In the authors' methods: Nucleated cell counts were estimated from reference gene primer amplification. The protocol was immunoSEQ multiplex PCR, while the TCRdb copy is restricted to in-frame clones and leaves out a portion. The V and J calls and clone size are taken from that table; D and trimming were inferred from the DNA. This sample has roughly 150,000 clones; over 60% occur once, and the top ten carry 3.7%. CDR3 length equals 17 residues. The germline CDR1 and CDR2 sequences are SGHTA and FQGNSA. V shed 5 bases, J shed 2 bases, and the junction held 12 bases outside the gene matches.

This TCR came from a woman older than 75 with acute or convalescent COVID-19. The chain links TRBV7-2 to TRBJ2-1; 7 bases agree with TRBD2. Sequenced input: peripheral blood. The CDR3 reads CASSPHSGGGTYNEQFF. CDR3 nucleotides: TGTGCCAGCAGCCCCCATTCCGGGGGAGGGACCTACAATGAGCAGTTCTTC.